Below are 11 T cell receptor beta chains sequenced from a single sample in a study of PD-1 blockade in classical Hodgkin lymphoma. As for time point: cycle 4 day 1 (C4D1), after more than five weeks of nivolumab. All patients experienced relapse after autologous stem cell transplantation, and brentuximab vedotin exposure was variable. Measured with immunoSEQ multiplex PCR; TCRdb has only the in-frame clones, and not every one. The profile shows over 60,000 clones, more than 80% of them singletons. Sequencing was performed on peripheral blood mononuclear cells (PBMCs), taken before the fourth cycle of nivolumab. All receptors come from a human donor with classical Hodgkin lymphoma.

The CDR3 sequence is CASSPPAGPGSEKLFF. DNA for the CDR3: TGTGCCAGCTCACCACCCGCGGGGCCGGGCAGCGAAAAACTGTTTTTT. The chain links TRBV18 to TRBJ1-4; a weak D match, TRBD1 (5 bases). Germline V lookup: CDR1 KGHSH, CDR2 LQKENI. The CDR3 extends over 16 amino acids. Trimming removed 0 bases at V and 8 bases at J, with 16 bases between.

This chain uses TRBV10-1 with TRBJ1-6; D is perhaps TRBD1 (6 bases). The CDR3 is 13 amino acids. Trimming removed 5 bases from V and 8 bases from J, with 10 bases in between. Germline loops: CDR1 WNHNN, CDR2 SYGVQD (reference sequence). CDR3 protein: CASSPGAYSPLHF. CDR3 bases: TGCGCCAGCAGTCCAGGGGCATATTCACCCCTCCACTTT.

This sequence joins TRBV28 and TRBJ2-7; a weak D match, TRBD2 (5 bases). The CDR3 extends over 11 amino acids. CDR1 is MDHEN, CDR2 SYDVKM, per germline. V was pared by 6 bases and J by 6 bases, with 9 bases between. The CDR3 DNA reads as TGTGCCAGCAGCCGAGGGTTCGAGCAGTACTTC. Residues: CASSRGFEQYF. The full variable domain, completed using reference TRBV28 and TRBJ2-7, is DVKVTQSSRYLVKRTGEKVFLECVQDMDHENMFWYRQDPGLGLRLIYFSYDVKMKEKGDIPEGYSVSREKKERFSLILESASTNQTSMYLCASSRGFEQYFGPGTRLTVT.

The chain has TRBV5-1 and TRBJ2-5; no definite D call. Germline CDR1 reads SGHRS; CDR2 reads YFSETQ. V lost 1 base to trimming and J lost 0 bases, with 10 bases between them. The length of the CDR3 is 15 residues. The DNA for the CDR3 is TGCGCCAGCAGCTTGACAGCCACTTACCAAGAGACCCAGTACTTC. This gives the protein CASSLTATYQETQYF. Complete variable domain (other parts from reference TRBV5-1 and TRBJ2-5): KAGVTQTPRYLIKTRGQQVTLSCSPISGHRSVSWYQQTPGQGLQFLFEYFSETQRNKGNFPGRFSGRQFSNSRSEMNVSTLELGDSALYLCASSLTATYQETQYFGPGTRLLVL.

The genes are TRBV7-9 and TRBJ2-7, with D perhaps TRBD1 or TRBD2 (5 bases each). CDR1 and CDR2 from the germline V gene are SEHNR and FQNEAQ (reference sequence). The CDR3 is 15 amino acids. Trimming cost V 0 bases and J 7 bases, with 16 bases left between them. The CDR3 protein is CASSLAGTAAWEQYF. The DNA for the CDR3 is TGTGCCAGCAGCTTAGCGGGGACCGCGGCCTGGGAGCAGTACTTC.

This chain uses TRBV2 with TRBJ2-7, with TRBD1 as a possible D gene (5 bases). Germline lookup yields CDR1 SNHLY and CDR2 FYNNEI. With 3 bases removed from V and 2 bases from J, the gap between germline ends came to 11 bases. This CDR3 has 14 amino acids. CDR3 residues: CASSDRQFTYEQYF. In DNA, the CDR3 is TGTGCCAGCAGTGACCGACAGTTTACCTACGAGCAGTACTTC.

This chain joins TRBV4-1 and TRBJ2-7; 10 nucleotides align to TRBD1. Germline-derived CDR1 and CDR2 are MGHRA and YSYEKL. The length of the CDR3 is 16 residues. Trimming at V came to 2 bases and at J to 4 bases, leaving 8 bases not matched to a gene. DNA for the CDR3: TGCGCCAGCAGCCAAAACCACGGGACAGGGGCATACGAGCAGTACTTC. Its translation: CASSQNHGTGAYEQYF.

The rearrangement links TRBV19 to TRBJ2-3; no reliable D call. V lost 6 bases and J 4 bases, leaving 17 bases between the germline ends. CDR1 and CDR2 from the germline V gene are LNHDA and SQIVND (reference sequence). The CDR3 is 15 residues long. The CDR3 protein is CASSGFDPGADTQYF. In nucleotides, the CDR3 is TGTGCCAGTAGCGGGTTTGACCCTGGGGCAGATACGCAGTATTTT.

This chain connects TRBV2 to TRBJ2-2; unclear D gene. The V gene lost 6 bases and the J gene lost 1 base, with 9 bases spanning the gap. The CDR3 runs 14 residues. Germline assignment: CDR1 SNHLY and CDR2 FYNNEI. The CDR3 is CASRDELNTGELFF. DNA for the CDR3: TGTGCCAGCAGGGATGAACTGAACACCGGGGAGCTGTTTTTT.

V is TRBV7-4 and J is TRBJ2-7; D is undetermined. CDR1 is SGHVT, CDR2 SQSDAQ, per germline. The CDR3 is made up of 12 amino acids. The V and J ends lost 1 base and 6 bases respectively, with 7 bases between them. Written as DNA, the CDR3 is TGTGCCAGCAGCTTAGTGGCAGCCGAGCAGTACTTC. It is translated as CASSLVAAEQYF.

The V call is TRBV18, the J call TRBJ2-5; D may be TRBD2 (5 bases). The CDR3 loop spans 15 amino acids. Looked up from germline, CDR1 is KGHSH and CDR2 is LQKENI. Trimming stripped 3 bases from V and 2 bases from J, with 13 bases between. CDR3 sequence: CASSPPQRTQETQYF. The CDR3 DNA follows: TGTGCCAGCTCACCCCCTCAGCGGACTCAAGAGACCCAGTACTTC. The variable domain in full, with the rest retrieved from reference TRBV18 and TRBJ2-5, is NAGVMQNPRHLVRRRGQEARLRCSPMKGHSHVYWYRQLPEEGLKFMVYLQKENIIDESGMPKERFSAEFPKEGPSILRIQQVVRGDSAAYFCASSPPQRTQETQYFGPGTRLLVL.